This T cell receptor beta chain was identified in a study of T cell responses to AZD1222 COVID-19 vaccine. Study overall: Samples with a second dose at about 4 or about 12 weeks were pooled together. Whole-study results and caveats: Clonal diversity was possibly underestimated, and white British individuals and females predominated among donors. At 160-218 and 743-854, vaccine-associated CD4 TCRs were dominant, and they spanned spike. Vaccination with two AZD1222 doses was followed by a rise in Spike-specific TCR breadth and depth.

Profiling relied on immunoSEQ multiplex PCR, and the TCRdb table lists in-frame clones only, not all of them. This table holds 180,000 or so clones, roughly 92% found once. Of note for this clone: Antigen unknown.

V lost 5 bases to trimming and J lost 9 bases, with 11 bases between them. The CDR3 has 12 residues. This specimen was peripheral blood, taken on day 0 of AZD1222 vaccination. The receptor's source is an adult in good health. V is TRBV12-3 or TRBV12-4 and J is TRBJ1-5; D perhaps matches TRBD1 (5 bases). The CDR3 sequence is CASSTGHWPQHF. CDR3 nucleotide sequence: TGTGCCAGCAGTACTGGACATTGGCCCCAGCATTTT.